This T cell receptor beta chain appears in the sequencing data of a study of cytomegalovirus exposure and HLA in healthy donors. The CDR3 is made up of 14 amino acids. V was clipped by 3 bases and J by 9 bases; unmatched bases: 2. Germline values: CDR1 ENHRY, CDR2 SYGVKD. Only in-frame clones appear in the TCRdb table, and some are missing; sequencing was by immunoSEQ multiplex PCR. The repertoire includes about 140,000 clones, 85% to 90% of them detected once, and just over 8.5% sits in the top ten. The sequence was collected from a young man in good health and CMV-seropositive. The chain recombines TRBV10-3 with TRBJ1-6; 10 bases match TRBD1. The source material was PBMCs. For the CDR3, the DNA is TGTGCCATCAGTGAAGGGGACAGGGGTTCACCCCTCCACTTT. This gives the protein CAISEGDRGSPLHF.